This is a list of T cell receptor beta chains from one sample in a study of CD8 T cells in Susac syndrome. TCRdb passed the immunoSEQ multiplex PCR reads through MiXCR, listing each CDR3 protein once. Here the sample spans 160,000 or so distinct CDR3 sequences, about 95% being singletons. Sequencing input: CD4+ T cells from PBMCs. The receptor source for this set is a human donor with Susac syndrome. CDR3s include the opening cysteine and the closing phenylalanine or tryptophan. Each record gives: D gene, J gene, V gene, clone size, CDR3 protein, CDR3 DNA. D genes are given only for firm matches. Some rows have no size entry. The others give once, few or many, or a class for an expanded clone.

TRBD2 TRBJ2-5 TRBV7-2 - CASSTGTSRGETQYF TGTGCCAGCAGCACCGGGACTAGCCGAGGAGAGACCCAGTACTTC
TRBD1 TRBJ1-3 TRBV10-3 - CATTGTGSGNTIYF TGTGCCACCACCGGGACAGGGAGTGGAAACACCATATATTTT
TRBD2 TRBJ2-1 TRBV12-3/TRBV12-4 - CASSSGVSYNEQFF TGTGCCAGCTCAAGCGGGGTGTCCTACAATGAGCAGTTCTTC
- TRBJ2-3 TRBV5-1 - CASSLAGGRPDTQYF TGCGCCAGCAGCTTGGCCGGGGGGCGCCCAGATACGCAGTATTTT
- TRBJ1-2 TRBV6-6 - CASSYSQAGNGYTF TGTGCCAGCAGTTACAGTCAGGCAGGGAATGGCTACACCTTC
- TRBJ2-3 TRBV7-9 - CASSLTKGQYF TGTGCCAGCAGCTTAACGAAGGGGCAGTATTTT
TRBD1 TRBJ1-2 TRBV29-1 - CSVETGEDYGYTF TGCAGCGTTGAAACAGGGGAGGACTATGGCTACACCTTC
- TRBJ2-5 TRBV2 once CASLAEETQYF TGTGCCAGCCTAGCTGAGGAGACCCAGTACTTC
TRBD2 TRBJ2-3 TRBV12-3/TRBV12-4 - CASSLAAGLGTDTQYF TGTGCCAGCAGTTTAGCGGCCGGACTAGGCACAGATACGCAGTATTTT
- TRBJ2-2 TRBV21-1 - CARQGGIGELFF TGTGCCCGACAAGGAGGGATCGGGGAGCTGTTTTTT
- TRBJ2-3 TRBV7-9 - CASSPRGGSEDTQYF TGTGCCAGCAGCCCTAGAGGTGGGTCTGAAGATACGCAGTATTTT
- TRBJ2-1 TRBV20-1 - CSAQGGTEQFF TGCAGTGCTCAGGGGGGGACTGAGCAGTTCTTC
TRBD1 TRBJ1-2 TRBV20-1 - CSATPFGTVGYTF TGCAGTGCTACTCCTTTCGGGACAGTCGGCTACACCTTC
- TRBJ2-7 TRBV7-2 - CASSFAGGTYEQYF TGTGCCAGCAGCTTCGCTGGGGGGACCTACGAGCAGTACTTC